The source of this T cell receptor beta chain is a study of neurological immune-mediated disorders. Study-wide results and limits: The greatest degree of TCR clonal expansion was observed in HTLV-1-associated myelopathy, with the lowest in multiple sclerosis, below that of healthy controls.

As to time point: longitudinal time-point 2. Where libraries were unsorted, they were derived from 2 million PBMCs stored at -80 degrees C. 5'RACE employing 10-nucleotide random UMIs yielded the cDNA. TCRdb ran MiXCR on the 5' RACE reads and lists one entry per CDR3 protein. The sample consists of 50,000 or so distinct CDR3 sequences, over 10% of them appearing once. This clonotype was detected ten times or more. What it binds is not known. This CDR3 contains 12 residues. CDR1 is SEHNR and CDR2 is FQNEAQ in the germline V gene (reference sequence). Trimming left V 0 bases short and J 7 bases short, with 6 bases between.

J is TRBJ1-2 and V is TRBV7-9; D is uncertain. This receptor was obtained from a male donor with HTLV-1-associated myelopathy (HAM/TSP). The sequenced sample was PBMCs. CDR3 amino acids: CASSLAWSGYTF. The CDR3, as DNA: TGTGCCAGCAGCTTAGCCTGGAGTGGCTACACCTTC.